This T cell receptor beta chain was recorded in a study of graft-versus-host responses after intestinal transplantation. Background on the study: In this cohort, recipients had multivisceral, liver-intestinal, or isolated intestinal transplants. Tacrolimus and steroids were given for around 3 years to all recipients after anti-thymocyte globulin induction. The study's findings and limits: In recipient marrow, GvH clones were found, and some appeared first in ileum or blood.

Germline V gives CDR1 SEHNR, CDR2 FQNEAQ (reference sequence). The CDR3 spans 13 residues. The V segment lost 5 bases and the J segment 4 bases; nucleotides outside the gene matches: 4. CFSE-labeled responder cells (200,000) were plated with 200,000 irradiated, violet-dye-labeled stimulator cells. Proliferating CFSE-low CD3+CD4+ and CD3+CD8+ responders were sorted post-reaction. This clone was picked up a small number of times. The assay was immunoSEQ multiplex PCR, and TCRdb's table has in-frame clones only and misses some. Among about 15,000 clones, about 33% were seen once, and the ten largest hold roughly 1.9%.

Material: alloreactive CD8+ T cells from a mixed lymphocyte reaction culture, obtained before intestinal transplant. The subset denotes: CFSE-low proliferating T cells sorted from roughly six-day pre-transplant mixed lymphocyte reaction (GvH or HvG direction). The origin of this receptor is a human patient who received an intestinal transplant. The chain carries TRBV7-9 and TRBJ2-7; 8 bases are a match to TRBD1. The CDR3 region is CASSDGTGYEQYF. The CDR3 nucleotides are TGTGCCAGCAGCGATGGGACAGGATACGAGCAGTACTTC.